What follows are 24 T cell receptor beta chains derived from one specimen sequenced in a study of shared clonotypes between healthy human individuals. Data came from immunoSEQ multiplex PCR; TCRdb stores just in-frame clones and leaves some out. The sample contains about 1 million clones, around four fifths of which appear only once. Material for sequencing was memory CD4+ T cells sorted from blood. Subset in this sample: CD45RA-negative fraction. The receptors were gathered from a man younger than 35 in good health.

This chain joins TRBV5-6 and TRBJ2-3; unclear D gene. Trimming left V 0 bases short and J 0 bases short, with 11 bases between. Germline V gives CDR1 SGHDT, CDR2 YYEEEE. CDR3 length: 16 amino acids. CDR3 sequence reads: CASSLGVSASTDTQYF. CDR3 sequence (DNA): TGTGCCAGCAGCTTGGGGGTCAGCGCAAGCACAGATACGCAGTATTTT.

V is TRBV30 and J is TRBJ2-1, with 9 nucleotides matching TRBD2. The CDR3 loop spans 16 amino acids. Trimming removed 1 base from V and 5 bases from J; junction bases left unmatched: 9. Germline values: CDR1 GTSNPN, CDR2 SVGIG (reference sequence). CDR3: CAWSAPGGRVHNEQFF. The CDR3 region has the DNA TGTGCCTGGAGTGCCCCTGGCGGGAGGGTCCACAATGAGCAGTTCTTC.

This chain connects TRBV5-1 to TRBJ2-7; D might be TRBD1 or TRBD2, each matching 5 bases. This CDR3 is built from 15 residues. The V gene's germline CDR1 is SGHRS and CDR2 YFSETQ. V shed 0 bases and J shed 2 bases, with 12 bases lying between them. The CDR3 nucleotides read TGCGCCAGCAGCTTGGGAGGGGCGACCCCCTACGAGCAGTACTTC. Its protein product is CASSLGGATPYEQYF.

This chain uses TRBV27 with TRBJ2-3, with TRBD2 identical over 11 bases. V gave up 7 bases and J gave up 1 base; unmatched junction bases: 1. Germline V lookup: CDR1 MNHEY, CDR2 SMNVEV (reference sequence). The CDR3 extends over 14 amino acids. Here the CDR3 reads CASKLAGGTDTQYF. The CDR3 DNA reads TGTGCCAGCAAACTAGCGGGGGGCACAGATACGCAGTATTTT.

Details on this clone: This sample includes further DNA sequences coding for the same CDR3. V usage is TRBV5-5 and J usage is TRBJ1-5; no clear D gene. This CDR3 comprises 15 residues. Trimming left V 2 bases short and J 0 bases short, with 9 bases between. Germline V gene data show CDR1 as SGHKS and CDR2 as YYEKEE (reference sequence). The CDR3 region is CASSLDGNSNQPQHF. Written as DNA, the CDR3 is TGTGCCAGCAGCTTAGACGGCAATAGCAATCAGCCCCAGCATTTT.

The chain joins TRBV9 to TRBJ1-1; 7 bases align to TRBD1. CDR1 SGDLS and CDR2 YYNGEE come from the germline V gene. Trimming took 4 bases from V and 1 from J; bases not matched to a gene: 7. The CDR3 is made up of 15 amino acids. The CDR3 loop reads CASSPRQGRNTEAFF. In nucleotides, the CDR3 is TGTGCCAGCAGCCCGCGACAGGGTAGGAACACTGAAGCTTTCTTT.

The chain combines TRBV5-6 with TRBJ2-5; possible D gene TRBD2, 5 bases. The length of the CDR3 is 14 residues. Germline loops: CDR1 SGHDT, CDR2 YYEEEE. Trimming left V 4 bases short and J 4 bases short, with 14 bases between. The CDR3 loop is CASSPDAGIETQYF. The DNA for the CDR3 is TGTGCCAGCAGCCCAGACGCCGGGATAGAGACCCAGTACTTC.

CDR3 sequence (DNA): TGTGCCAGCAGCTCGGGACTCCGGGGCTACACCTTC. It encodes CASSSGLRGYTF. V is TRBV11-2 and J is TRBJ1-2; possibly TRBD1 for D (5 bases). V was cut by 4 bases and J by 8 bases, with 11 bases left in between. The CDR3 has 12 amino acids. Germline loops: CDR1 SGHAT, CDR2 FQNNGV.

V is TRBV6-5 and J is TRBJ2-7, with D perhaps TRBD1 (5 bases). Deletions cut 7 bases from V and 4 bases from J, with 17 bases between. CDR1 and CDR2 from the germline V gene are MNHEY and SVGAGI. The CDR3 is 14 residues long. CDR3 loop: CASTVRAGWYEQYF. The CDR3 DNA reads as TGTGCCAGCACTGTTCGGGCAGGGTGGTACGAGCAGTACTTC.

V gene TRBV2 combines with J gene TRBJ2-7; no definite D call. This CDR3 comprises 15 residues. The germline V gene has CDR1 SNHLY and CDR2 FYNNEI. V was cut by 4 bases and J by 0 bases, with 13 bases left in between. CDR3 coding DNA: TGTGCCAGCAGTGCGAGGCAGGCAACCTCCTACGAGCAGTACTTC. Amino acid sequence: CASSARQATSYEQYF.

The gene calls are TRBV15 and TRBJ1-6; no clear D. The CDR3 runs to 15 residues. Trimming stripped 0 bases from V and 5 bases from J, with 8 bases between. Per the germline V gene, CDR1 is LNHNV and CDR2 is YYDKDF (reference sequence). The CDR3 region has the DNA TGTGCCACCAGCAGAGACGCCGGACATAATTCACCCCTCCACTTT. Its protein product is CATSRDAGHNSPLHF.

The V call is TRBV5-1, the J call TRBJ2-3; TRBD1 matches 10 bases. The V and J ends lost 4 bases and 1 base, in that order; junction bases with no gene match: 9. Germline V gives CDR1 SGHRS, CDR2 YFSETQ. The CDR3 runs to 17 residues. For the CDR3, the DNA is TGCGCCAGCAGCCCCCAGGGACAGGGGTATGGCACAGATACGCAGTATTTT. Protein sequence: CASSPQGQGYGTDTQYF.

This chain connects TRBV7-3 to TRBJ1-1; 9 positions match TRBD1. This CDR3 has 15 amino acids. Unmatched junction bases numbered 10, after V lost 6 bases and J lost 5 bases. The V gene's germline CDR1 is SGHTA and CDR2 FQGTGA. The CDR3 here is CASRPTGGAWTEAFF. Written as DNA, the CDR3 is TGTGCCAGCAGACCCACAGGGGGCGCGTGGACTGAAGCTTTCTTT.

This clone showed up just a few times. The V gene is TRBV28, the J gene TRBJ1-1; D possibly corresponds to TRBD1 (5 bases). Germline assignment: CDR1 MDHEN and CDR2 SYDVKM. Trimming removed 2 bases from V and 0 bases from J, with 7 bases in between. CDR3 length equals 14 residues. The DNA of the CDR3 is TGTGCCAGCAGTTTAAACAGGCTGAACACTGAAGCTTTCTTT. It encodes CASSLNRLNTEAFF.

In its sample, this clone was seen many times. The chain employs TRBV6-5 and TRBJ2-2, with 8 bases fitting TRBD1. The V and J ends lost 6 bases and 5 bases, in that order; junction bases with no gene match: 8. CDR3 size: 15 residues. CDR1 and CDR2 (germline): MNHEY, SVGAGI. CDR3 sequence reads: CASRGTGRRTGELFF. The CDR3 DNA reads TGTGCCAGCAGAGGGACAGGCAGGAGGACCGGGGAGCTGTTTTTT.

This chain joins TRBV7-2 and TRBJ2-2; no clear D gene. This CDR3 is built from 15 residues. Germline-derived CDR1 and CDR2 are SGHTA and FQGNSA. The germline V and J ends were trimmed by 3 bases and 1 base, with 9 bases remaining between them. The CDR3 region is CASSFGLRNTGELFF. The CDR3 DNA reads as TGTGCCAGCAGCTTTGGGCTCAGGAACACCGGGGAGCTGTTTTTT.

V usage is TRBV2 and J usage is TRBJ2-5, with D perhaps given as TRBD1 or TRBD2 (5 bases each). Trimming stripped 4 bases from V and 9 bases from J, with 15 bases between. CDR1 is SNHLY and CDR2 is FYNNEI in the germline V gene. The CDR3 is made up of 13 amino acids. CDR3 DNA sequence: TGTGCCAGCAGTGGAGGGACGGCCGGGGCCCAGTACTTC. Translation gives CASSGGTAGAQYF. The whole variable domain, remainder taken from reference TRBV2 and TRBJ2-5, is EPEVTQTPSHQVTQMGQEVILRCVPISNHLYFYWYRQILGQKVEFLVSFYNNEISEKSEIFDDQFSVERPDGSNFTLKIRSTKLEDSAMYFCASSGGTAGAQYFGPGTRLLVL.

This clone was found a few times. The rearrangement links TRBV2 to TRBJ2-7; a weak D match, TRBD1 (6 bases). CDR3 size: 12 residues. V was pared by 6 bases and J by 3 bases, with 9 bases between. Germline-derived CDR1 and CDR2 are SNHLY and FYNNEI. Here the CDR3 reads CASRTDSYEQYF. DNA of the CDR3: TGTGCCAGCAGAACGGACAGCTACGAGCAGTACTTC.

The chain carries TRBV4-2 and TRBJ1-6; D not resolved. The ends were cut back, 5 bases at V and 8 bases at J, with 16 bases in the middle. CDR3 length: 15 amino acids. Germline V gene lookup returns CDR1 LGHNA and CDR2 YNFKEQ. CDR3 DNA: TGTGCCAGCAGCATGGAATTAGTGAACGATTCACCCCTCCACTTT. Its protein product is CASSMELVNDSPLHF.

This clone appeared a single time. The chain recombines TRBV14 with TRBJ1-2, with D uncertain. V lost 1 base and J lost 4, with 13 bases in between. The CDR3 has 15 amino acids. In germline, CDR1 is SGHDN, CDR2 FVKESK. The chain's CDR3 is CASSQGPGVGYGYTF. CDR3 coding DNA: TGTGCCAGCAGCCAAGGGCCAGGTGTAGGCTATGGCTACACCTTC.

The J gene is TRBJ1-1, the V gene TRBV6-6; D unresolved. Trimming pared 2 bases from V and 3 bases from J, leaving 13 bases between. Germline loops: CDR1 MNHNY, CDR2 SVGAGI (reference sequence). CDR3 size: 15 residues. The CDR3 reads CASSYGGIKDTEAFF. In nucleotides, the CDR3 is TGTGCCAGCAGTTACGGCGGGATCAAGGACACTGAAGCTTTCTTT.

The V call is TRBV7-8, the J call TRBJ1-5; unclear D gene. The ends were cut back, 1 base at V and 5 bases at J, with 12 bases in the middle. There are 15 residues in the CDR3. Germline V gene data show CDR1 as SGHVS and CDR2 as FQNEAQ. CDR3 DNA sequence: TGTGCCAGCAGCTTAGTTAGCCGCCGGGATCAGCCCCAGCATTTT. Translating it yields CASSLVSRRDQPQHF.

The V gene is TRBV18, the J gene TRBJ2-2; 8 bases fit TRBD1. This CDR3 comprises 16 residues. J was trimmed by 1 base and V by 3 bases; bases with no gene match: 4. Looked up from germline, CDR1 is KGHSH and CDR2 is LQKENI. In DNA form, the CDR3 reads TGTGCCAGCTCACCGGACAGGGTAAAGAACACCGGGGAGCTGTTTTTT. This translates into CASSPDRVKNTGELFF. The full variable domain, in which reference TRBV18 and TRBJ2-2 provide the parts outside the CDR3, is NAGVMQNPRHLVRRRGQEARLRCSPMKGHSHVYWYRQLPEEGLKFMVYLQKENIIDESGMPKERFSAEFPKEGPSILRIQQVVRGDSAAYFCASSPDRVKNTGELFFGEGSRLTVL.

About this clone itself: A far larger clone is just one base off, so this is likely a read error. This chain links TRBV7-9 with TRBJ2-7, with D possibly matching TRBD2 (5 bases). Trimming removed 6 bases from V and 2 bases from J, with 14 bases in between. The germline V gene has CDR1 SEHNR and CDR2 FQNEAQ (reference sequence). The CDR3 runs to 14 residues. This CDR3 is CASRTMRETYEQYF. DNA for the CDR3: TGTGCCAGCAGAACCATGAGGGAAACCTACGAGCAGTACTTC.